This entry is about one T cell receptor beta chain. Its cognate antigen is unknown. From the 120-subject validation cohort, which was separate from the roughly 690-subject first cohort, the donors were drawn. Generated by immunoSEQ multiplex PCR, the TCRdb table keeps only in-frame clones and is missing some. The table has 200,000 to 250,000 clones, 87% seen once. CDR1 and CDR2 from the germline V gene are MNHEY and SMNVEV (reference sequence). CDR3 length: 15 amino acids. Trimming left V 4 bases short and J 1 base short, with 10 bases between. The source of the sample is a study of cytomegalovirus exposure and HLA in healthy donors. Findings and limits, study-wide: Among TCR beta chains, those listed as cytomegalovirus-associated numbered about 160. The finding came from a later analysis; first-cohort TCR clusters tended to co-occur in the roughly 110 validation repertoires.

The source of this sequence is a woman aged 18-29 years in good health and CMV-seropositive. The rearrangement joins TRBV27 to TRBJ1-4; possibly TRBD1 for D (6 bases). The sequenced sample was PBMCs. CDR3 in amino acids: CASSSQQGTNEKLFF. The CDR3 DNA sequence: TGTGCCAGCAGTTCGCAACAGGGAACTAATGAAAAACTGTTTTTT.